This paragraph reports one T cell receptor (beta chain). A much larger clone differs from this one at a single base, so this may be a read error. CDR3 length equals 13 residues. Germline V gene lookup returns CDR1 ENHRY and CDR2 SYGVKD. The V end was cut by 5 bases, the J end by 8 bases, with 12 bases between. This sample was taken from a study of Graves' ophthalmopathy and Graves' hyperthyroidism. Amplifying from RNA transcripts, the study obtained TCR beta CDR3 regions. First-round RT-PCR used HTBI primers; second-round multiplex PCR followed. TCRdb ran MiXCR on the multiplex PCR reads and lists one entry per CDR3 protein. Among roughly 1.1 million distinct CDR3 sequences, about 36% were seen once, and the ten largest hold 11%.

Sequenced: peripheral blood or thyroid tissue (not recorded which). V gene TRBV10-3 combines with J gene TRBJ1-4; D not certain. This receptor was obtained from an adult man with Graves' hyperthyroidism. CDR3 in DNA: TGTGCCATCAGTTACTCGAAAGAGGAAAAACTGTTTTTT. Protein sequence: CAISYSKEEKLFF.